The clone carrying this TCR beta chain was recorded a few times. Trimming left V 4 bases short and J 0 bases short, with 13 bases between. The CDR3 spans 15 residues. The germline V gene has CDR1 SGHRS and CDR2 YFSETQ. TCRdb itself ran the 5' RACE reads through MiXCR, one entry per CDR3 protein. The table includes roughly 70,000 distinct CDR3 sequences, about 17% detected once. The data are from a study of HIV-infected patients and healthy controls. The receptor was derived from a human donor in good health. The V call is TRBV5-1, the J call TRBJ2-5; TRBD2 is a possible D gene (6 bases). Sequenced sample: CD4+ T cells from blood. The CDR3 DNA reads TGCGCCAGCAGCCGGGGGTCACTAGACCAAGAGACCCAGTACTTC. As protein: CASSRGSLDQETQYF.